The rows below give T cell receptor beta chains drawn from one sample of a study of blood T cell repertoires in COVID-19. Method: immunoSEQ multiplex PCR; TCRdb's copy keeps in-frame clones and lacks some. The sample shows roughly 390,000 clones, more than 75% of them seen only once. Sequenced sample: peripheral blood. The receptors derive from a young woman with COVID-19, enrolled during active disease. Each CDR3 is given with its conserved first and last residue. The D gene is left open where the match is weak. Size is omitted from some rows. Given values are once, few, many or a class for expanded clones.

-	TRBJ1-1	TRBV7-3	13	TRBD1	CASSLTGGTEAFF	TGTGCCAGCAGCTTGACAGGGGGCACTGAAGCTTTCTTT
-	TRBJ1-5	TRBV6-1	13	-	CASTERVGQPQHF	TGTGCCAGCACCGAGAGGGTCGGGCAGCCCCAGCATTTT
-	TRBJ1-2	TRBV6-5	12	-	CASSFTGFGYTF	TGTGCCAGCAGTTTTACAGGGTTTGGCTACACCTTC
-	TRBJ2-2	TRBV9	15	TRBD2	CASSAGLAGTGELFF	TGTGCCAGCAGCGCCGGACTAGCGGGAACCGGGGAGCTGTTTTTT
once	TRBJ2-1	TRBV9	19	TRBD2	CASSVATGLAGGRGNEQFF	TGTGCCAGCAGCGTAGCTACTGGACTAGCGGGAGGGAGGGGAAATGAGCAGTTCTTC
-	TRBJ2-1	TRBV6-5	15	-	CASIPRDMSYNEQFF	TGTGCCAGCATCCCCCGGGACATGAGCTACAATGAGCAGTTCTTC
-	TRBJ2-3	TRBV2	16	TRBD2	CASSPGLAGGGDTQYF	TGTGCCAGCAGTCCGGGACTAGCGGGAGGTGGAGATACGCAGTATTTT
-	TRBJ2-3	TRBV5-4	16	-	CASSLARGLDTDTQYF	TGTGCCAGCAGCTTGGCCCGGGGACTCGACACAGATACGCAGTATTTT
-	TRBJ2-7	TRBV5-1	14	TRBD2	CASSFLAGNVEQYF	TGCGCCAGCAGCTTCCTAGCGGGAAACGTCGAGCAGTACTTC
-	TRBJ2-3	TRBV9	15	-	CASSVVGGNTDTQYF	TGTGCCAGCAGCGTAGTAGGCGGAAACACAGATACGCAGTATTTT
-	TRBJ2-1	TRBV27	14	-	CASGVTGRLYEQFF	TGTGCCAGCGGAGTCACTGGCCGCTTGTATGAGCAGTTCTTC
-	TRBJ2-3	TRBV19	14	-	CASTGLGSTDTQYF	TGTGCCAGTACAGGACTGGGCAGCACAGATACGCAGTATTTT
few	TRBJ1-4	TRBV4-3	16	TRBD1	CASSLRTGTGGEKLFF	TGCGCCAGCAGCCTCCGAACCGGGACAGGGGGTGAAAAACTGTTTTTT
-	TRBJ2-7	TRBV15	14	TRBD1	CATSRGQGAYEQYF	TGTGCCACCAGCAGAGGACAGGGGGCCTACGAGCAGTACTTC
-	TRBJ2-5	TRBV4-2	18	TRBD2	CASSRVGGGLAGQETQYF	TGTGCCAGCAGCCGCGTTGGCGGGGGACTAGCGGGACAAGAGACCCAGTACTTC
-	TRBJ2-5	TRBV6-5	14	-	CASSVGHRQETQYF	TGTGCCAGCAGCGTAGGACACCGTCAAGAGACCCAGTACTTC
-	TRBJ2-2	TRBV2	15	TRBD1	CASSYRDRGTGELFF	TGTGCCAGCAGTTACCGGGACAGAGGCACCGGGGAGCTGTTTTTT
-	TRBJ1-6	TRBV9	14	-	CASSVDTFNSPLHF	TGTGCCAGCAGCGTCGACACATTCAATTCACCCCTCCACTTT
-	TRBJ1-6	TRBV5-4	16	-	CASSAGRGANNSPLHF	TGTGCCAGCAGCGCGGGTCGGGGGGCAAATAATTCACCCCTCCACTTT
-	TRBJ2-5	TRBV6-6	14	TRBD2	CASSYPAGEETQYF	TGTGCCAGCAGTTACCCAGCGGGAGAAGAGACCCAGTACTTC
-	TRBJ2-2	TRBV4-3	15	TRBD2	CASSMTSGNTGELFF	TGCGCCAGCAGTATGACTAGCGGTAACACCGGGGAGCTGTTTTTT
-	TRBJ1-1	TRBV5-4	13	TRBD1	CASSLISGQEAFF	TGTGCCAGCAGCCTAATTTCGGGACAGGAAGCTTTCTTT
-	TRBJ2-3	TRBV27	14	-	CASSFGGSTDTQYF	TGTGCCAGCAGTTTCGGCGGGAGCACAGATACGCAGTATTTT
-	TRBJ1-2	TRBV2	11	-	CASSVGGGYTF	TGTGCCAGCAGTGTGGGGGGTGGCTACACCTTC
-	TRBJ1-5	TRBV4-1	15	TRBD1	CASSPTGGAGQPQHF	TGCGCCAGCAGCCCCACAGGGGGCGCAGGTCAGCCCCAGCATTTT
-	TRBJ1-2	TRBV2	14	-	CASRNRSGVYGYTF	TGTGCCAGCAGAAACCGCAGCGGAGTATATGGCTACACCTTC
many	TRBJ1-3	TRBV21-1	15	-	CASSKELGSGNTIYF	TGTGCCAGCAGCAAAGAACTAGGTTCGGGAAACACCATATATTTT
-	TRBJ1-1	TRBV19	14	-	CASSVWGSNTEAFF	TGTGCCAGTAGTGTCTGGGGCTCGAACACTGAAGCTTTCTTT